The clone carrying this T cell receptor beta chain has a handful of counts. Its target is not known. The observed sequence ends 3 residues before the CDR3 terminus, with the missing tail filled in from the germline J gene. V was shortened by 0 bases and J by 1 base, with 12 bases between the two germline ends. The CDR3 extends over 16 amino acids. CDR1 is SNHLY, CDR2 FYNNEI, per germline. Libraries were prepared by immunoSEQ multiplex PCR; TCRdb keeps only in-frame clonotypes and omits some of them. Recorded here are 40,000 to 65,000 clones, none singletons. The data originate from a study of T cell clonality in common variable immunodeficiency. Study results and limitations: T cell subpopulation sequencing would be needed to explain CVID clonality.

The chain couples TRBV2 to TRBJ1-1; D is perhaps TRBD1 (5 bases). This clonotype originated in a person aged 18 to 69 in good health. The sequenced material came from peripheral blood mononuclear cells. Incomplete CDR3 DNA: TGTGCCAGCAGTGAAGCGGGGGACTGGAGGAACACTGAA. This encodes CASSEAGDWRNTE. The CDR3, in full, reads CASSEAGDWRNTEAFF. Full variable domain (remainder filled in from reference TRBV2 and TRBJ1-1): EPEVTQTPSHQVTQMGQEVILRCVPISNHLYFYWYRQILGQKVEFLVSFYNNEISEKSEIFDDQFSVERPDGSNFTLKIRSTKLEDSAMYFCASSEAGDWRNTEAFFGQGTRLTVV.